This T cell receptor beta chain was recorded in a study of blood T cell repertoires in COVID-19. On the study more broadly: Italy, Spain and the United States were the sources of the convalescent and acute COVID-19 samples. The cDNA or gDNA used as material had been derived from T cells, B-cell-depleted T cells, or PBMCs.

Germline assignment: CDR1 SEHNR and CDR2 FQNEAQ (reference sequence). Trimming took off 5 bases at V and 10 bases at J, with 18 bases between the two ends. The CDR3 runs 15 residues. In the original workflow: Estimation of nucleated cell counts was performed using reference gene primer amplification. The protocol was immunoSEQ multiplex PCR, while the TCRdb copy is restricted to in-frame clones and leaves out a portion. V and J calls and clone size come straight from that table; D and trimming were deduced from the DNA. This table holds more than 200,000 clones, almost 90% found once. Source material: peripheral blood. The sequence derives from a man at least 80 years old with acute or convalescent COVID-19. This rearrangement joins TRBV7-9 to TRBJ1-6; perhaps TRBD1 as D (6 bases). The CDR3 spells CASSLLSGQGSPLHF. The CDR3 coding sequence is TGTGCCAGCAGCCTCCTCTCGGGGCAGGGGTCACCCCTCCACTTT.